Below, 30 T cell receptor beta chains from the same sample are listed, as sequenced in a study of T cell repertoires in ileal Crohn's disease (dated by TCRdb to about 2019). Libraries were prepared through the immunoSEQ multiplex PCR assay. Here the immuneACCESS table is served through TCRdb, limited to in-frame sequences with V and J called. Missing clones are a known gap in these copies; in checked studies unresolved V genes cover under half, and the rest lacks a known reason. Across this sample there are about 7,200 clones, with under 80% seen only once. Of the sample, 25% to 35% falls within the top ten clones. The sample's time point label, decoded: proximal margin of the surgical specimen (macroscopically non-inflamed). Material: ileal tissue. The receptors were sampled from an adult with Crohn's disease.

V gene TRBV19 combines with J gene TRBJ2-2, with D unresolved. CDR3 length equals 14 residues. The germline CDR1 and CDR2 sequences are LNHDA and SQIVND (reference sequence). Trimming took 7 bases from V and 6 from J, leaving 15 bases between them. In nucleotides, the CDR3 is TGTGCCAGTAACAGCCATCTGAATGCCGGGGAGCTGTTTTTT. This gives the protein CASNSHLNAGELFF.

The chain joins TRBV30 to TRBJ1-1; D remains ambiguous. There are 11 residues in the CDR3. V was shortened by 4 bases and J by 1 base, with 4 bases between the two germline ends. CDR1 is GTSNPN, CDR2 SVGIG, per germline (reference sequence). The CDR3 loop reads CAWMENTEAFF. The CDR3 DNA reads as TGTGCCTGGATGGAGAACACTGAAGCTTTCTTT.

The CDR3 loop is CASSRTGGETQYF. For the CDR3, the DNA is TGTGCCAGCAGTAGGACAGGGGGAGAGACCCAGTACTTC. This rearrangement joins TRBV6-1 to TRBJ2-5; 10 bases are shared with TRBD1. V gave up 5 bases and J gave up 4 bases; unmatched junction bases: 1. Germline V lookup: CDR1 MNHNS, CDR2 SASEGT. The CDR3 totals 13 residues.

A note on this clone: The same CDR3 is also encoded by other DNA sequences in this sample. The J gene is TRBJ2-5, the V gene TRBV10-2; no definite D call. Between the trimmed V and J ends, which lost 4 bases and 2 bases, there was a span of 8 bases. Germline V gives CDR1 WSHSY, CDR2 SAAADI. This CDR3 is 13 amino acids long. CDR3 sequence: CASSGGVQETQYF. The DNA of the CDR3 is TGCGCCAGCAGTGGCGGAGTTCAAGAGACCCAGTACTTC.

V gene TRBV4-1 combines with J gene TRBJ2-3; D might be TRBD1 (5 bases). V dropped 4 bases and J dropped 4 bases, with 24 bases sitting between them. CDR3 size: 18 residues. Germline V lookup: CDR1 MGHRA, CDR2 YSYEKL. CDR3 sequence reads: CASSLQGLQVVGSDTQYF. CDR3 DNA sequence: TGCGCCAGCAGCCTCCAAGGTTTACAGGTCGTTGGTTCAGATACGCAGTATTTT.

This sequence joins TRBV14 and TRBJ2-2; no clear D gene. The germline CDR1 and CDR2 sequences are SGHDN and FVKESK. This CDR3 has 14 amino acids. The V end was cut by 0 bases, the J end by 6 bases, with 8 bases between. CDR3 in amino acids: CASSQDLPPGELFF. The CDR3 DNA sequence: TGTGCCAGCAGCCAAGATTTACCCCCCGGGGAGCTGTTTTTT.

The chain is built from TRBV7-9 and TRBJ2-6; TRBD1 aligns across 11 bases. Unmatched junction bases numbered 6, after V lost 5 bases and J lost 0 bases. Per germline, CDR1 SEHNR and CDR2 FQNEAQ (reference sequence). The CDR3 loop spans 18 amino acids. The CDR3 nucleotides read TGTGCCAGCAGCCTAGGGACAGGGGGGAACTCTGGGGCCAACGTCCTGACTTTC. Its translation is CASSLGTGGNSGANVLTF.

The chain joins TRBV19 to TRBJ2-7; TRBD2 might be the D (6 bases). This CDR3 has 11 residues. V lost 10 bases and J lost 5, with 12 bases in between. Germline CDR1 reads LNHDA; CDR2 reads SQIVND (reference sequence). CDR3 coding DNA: TGTGCCACCTATGGGGGGAACGAGCAGTACTTC. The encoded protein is CATYGGNEQYF.

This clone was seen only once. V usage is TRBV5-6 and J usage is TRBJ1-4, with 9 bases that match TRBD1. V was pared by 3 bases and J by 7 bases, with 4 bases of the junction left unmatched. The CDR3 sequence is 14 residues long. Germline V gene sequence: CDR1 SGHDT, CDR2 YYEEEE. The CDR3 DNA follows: TGTGCCAGCAGCTCCGGGACAGGGAGTGAAAAACTGTTTTTT. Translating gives CASSSGTGSEKLFF.

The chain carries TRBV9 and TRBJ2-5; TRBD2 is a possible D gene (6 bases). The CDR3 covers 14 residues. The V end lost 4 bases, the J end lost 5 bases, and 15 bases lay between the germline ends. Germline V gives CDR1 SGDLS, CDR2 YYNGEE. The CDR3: CASSFRISGETQYF. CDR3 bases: TGTGCCAGCAGCTTCCGCATCAGCGGGGAGACCCAGTACTTC.

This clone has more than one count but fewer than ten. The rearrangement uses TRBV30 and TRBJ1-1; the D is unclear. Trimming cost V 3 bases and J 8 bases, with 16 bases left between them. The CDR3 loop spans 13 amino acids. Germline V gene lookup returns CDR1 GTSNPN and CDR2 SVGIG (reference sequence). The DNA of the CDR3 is TGTGCCTGGAGATTAGCAGCCGCGGCAGAAGCTTTCTTT. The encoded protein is CAWRLAAAAEAFF.

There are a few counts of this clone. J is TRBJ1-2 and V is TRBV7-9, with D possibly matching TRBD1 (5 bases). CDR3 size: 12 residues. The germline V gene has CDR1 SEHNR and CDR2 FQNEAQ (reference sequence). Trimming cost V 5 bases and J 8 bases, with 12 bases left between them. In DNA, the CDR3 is TGTGCCAGCAGCATAGTCCAGGGCGGCTACACCTTC. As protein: CASSIVQGGYTF.

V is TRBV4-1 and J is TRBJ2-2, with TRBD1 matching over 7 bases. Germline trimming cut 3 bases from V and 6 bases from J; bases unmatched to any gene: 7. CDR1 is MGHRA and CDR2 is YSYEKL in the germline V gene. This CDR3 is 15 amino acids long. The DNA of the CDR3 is TGCGCCAGCAGCCAGACCGAACAGGGGCCCGGGGAGCTGTTTTTT. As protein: CASSQTEQGPGELFF.

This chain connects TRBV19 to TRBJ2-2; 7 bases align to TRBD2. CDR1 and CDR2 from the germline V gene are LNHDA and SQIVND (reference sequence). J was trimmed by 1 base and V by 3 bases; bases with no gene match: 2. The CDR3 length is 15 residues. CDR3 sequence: CASSISGRNTGELFF. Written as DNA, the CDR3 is TGTGCCAGTAGTATTAGCGGGCGGAACACCGGGGAGCTGTTTTTT.

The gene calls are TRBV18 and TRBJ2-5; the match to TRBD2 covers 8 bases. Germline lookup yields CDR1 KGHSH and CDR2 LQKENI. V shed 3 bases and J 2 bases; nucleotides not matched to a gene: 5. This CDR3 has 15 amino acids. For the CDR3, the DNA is TGTGCCAGCTCACCTCGCGAGCGGGGGCAAGAGACCCAGTACTTC. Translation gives CASSPRERGQETQYF.

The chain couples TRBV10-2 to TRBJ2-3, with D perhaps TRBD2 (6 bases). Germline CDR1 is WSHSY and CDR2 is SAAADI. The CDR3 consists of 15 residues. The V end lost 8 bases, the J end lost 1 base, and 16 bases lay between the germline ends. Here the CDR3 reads CASRGSSVGTDTQYF. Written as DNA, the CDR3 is TGCGCCAGCCGCGGTTCTAGCGTTGGCACAGATACGCAGTATTTT.

The CDR3 is CASTYALGTGELFF. The CDR3 bases are TGTGCCAGCACGTATGCCTTAGGCACCGGGGAGCTGTTTTTT. V and J are TRBV2 and TRBJ2-2, with D unresolved. Germline loops: CDR1 SNHLY, CDR2 FYNNEI. The CDR3 runs 14 residues. The ends were cut back, 7 bases at V and 4 bases at J, with 13 bases in the middle.

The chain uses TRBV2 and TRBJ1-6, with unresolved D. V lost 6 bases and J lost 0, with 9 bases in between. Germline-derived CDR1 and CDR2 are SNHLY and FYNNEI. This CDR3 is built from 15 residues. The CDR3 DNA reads TGTGCCAGCAGGCCCGACACCTCCTATAATTCACCCCTCCACTTT. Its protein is CASRPDTSYNSPLHF.

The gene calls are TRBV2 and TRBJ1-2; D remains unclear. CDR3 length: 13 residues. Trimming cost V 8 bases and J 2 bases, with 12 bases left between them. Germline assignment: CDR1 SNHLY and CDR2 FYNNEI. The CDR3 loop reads CASAGAGNYGYTF. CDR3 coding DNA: TGTGCCAGCGCCGGTGCGGGGAACTATGGCTACACCTTC.

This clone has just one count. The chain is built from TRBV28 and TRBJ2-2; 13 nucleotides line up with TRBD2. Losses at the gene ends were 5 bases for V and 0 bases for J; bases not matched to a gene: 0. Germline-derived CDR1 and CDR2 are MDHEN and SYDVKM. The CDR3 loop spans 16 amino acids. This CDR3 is CASSGTSGTNTGELFF. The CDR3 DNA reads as TGTGCCAGCAGTGGGACTAGCGGGACGAACACCGGGGAGCTGTTTTTT.

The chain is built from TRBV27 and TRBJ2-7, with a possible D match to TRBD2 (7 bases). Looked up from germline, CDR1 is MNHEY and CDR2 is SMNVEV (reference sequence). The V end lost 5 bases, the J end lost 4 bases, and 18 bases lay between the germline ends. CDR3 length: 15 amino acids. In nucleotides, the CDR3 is TGTGCCAGCAGTCGGACGGGGGCCGGGAGGTACGAGCAGTACTTC. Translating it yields CASSRTGAGRYEQYF.

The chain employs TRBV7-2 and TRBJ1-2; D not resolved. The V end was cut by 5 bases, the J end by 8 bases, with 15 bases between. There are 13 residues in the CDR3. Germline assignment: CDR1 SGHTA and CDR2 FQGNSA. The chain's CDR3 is CASSPGRPEGYTF. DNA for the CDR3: TGTGCCAGCAGCCCAGGACGGCCGGAGGGCTACACCTTC.

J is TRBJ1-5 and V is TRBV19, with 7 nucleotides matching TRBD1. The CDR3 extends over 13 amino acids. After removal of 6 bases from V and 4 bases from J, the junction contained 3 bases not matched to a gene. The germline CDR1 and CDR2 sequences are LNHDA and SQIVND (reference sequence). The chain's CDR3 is CASSTDRNQPQHF. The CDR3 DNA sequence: TGTGCCAGTAGCACGGACAGGAATCAGCCCCAGCATTTT.

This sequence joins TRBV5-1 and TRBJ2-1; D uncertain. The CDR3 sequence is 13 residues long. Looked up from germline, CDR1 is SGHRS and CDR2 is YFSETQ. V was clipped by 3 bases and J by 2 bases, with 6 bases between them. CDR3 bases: TGCGCCAGCAGCTCTGTGGCCTACAATGAGCAGTTCTTC. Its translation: CASSSVAYNEQFF.

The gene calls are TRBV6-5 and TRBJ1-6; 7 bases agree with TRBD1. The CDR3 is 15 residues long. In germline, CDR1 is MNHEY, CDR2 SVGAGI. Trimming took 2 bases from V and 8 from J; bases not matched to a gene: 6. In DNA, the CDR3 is TGTGCCAGCAGTTACGGTGACAGGGCCGATTCACCCCTCCACTTT. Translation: CASSYGDRADSPLHF.

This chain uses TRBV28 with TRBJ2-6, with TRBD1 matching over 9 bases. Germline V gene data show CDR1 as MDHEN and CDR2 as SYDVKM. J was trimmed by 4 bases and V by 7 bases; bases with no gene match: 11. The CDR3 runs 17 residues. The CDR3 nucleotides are TGTGCCAGCACACGGACAGGGGTTAGCTCAGGGGCCAACGTCCTGACTTTC. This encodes CASTRTGVSSGANVLTF. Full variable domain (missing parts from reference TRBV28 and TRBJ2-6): DVKVTQSSRYLVKRTGEKVFLECVQDMDHENMFWYRQDPGLGLRLIYFSYDVKMKEKGDIPEGYSVSREKKERFSLILESASTNQTSMYLCASTRTGVSSGANVLTFGAGSRLTVL.

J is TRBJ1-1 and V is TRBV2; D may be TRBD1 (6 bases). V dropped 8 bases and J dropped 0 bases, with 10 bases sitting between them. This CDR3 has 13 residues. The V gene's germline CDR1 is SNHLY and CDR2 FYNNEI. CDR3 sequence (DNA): TGTGCCAGCCTTCAGGGGATGAACACTGAAGCTTTCTTT. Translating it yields CASLQGMNTEAFF.

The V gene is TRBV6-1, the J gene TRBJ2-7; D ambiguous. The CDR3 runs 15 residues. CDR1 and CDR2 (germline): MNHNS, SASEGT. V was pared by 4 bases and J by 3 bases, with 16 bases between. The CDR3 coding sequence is TGTGCCAGCAGTGCCGCCTGGGGAAGCAACTACGAGCAGTACTTC. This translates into CASSAAWGSNYEQYF.

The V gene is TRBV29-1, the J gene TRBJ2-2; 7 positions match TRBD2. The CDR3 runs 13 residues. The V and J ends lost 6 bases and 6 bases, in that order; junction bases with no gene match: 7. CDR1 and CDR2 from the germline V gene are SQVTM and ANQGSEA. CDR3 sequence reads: CSVLNRGAGELFF. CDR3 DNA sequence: TGCAGCGTCTTAAATCGGGGGGCCGGGGAGCTGTTTTTT.

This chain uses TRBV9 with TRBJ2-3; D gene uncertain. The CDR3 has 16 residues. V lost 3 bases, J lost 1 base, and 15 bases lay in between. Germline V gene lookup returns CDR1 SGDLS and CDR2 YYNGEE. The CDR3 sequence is CASSAAGASRTDTQYF. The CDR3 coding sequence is TGTGCCAGCAGCGCCGCCGGAGCGAGTCGCACAGATACGCAGTATTTT.